Listed below are T cell receptor beta chains from one sample, sequenced in a study of blood T cell repertoires in COVID-19. Data came from immunoSEQ multiplex PCR; TCRdb stores just in-frame clones and leaves some out. The sample includes some 70,000 clones, about 85% seen only once; the top ten take roughly 3.1%. Material for sequencing was peripheral blood. All receptors derive from a woman between 45 and 65 years old with COVID-19, enrolled during active disease. The CDR3 runs from the conserved cysteine through the conserved F or W.

V gene	J gene	CDR3 protein
TRBV27	TRBJ1-2	CASSFSGQGYGYTF
TRBV5-1	TRBJ2-7	CASSFYRGQSEQYF
TRBV18	TRBJ2-1	CASSPTSSYNEQFF
TRBV9	TRBJ2-2	CASSVTSGRANTGELFF
TRBV5-4	TRBJ2-1	CASSTRAGGYYNEQFF
TRBV30	TRBJ2-6	CAWINSGTGTGANVLTF
TRBV5-5	TRBJ1-1	CASSGERQGASAEAFF
TRBV28	TRBJ2-4	CASSLRTGQWRAKNIQYF
TRBV9	TRBJ2-3	CASSLDGTSQDTQYF
TRBV19	TRBJ2-7	CASSTPSGTAYEQYF
TRBV5-1	TRBJ2-7	CASSLGQVLTRGYEQYF
TRBV9	TRBJ1-2	CASSPGAGLSGYTF
TRBV18	TRBJ2-7	CASSPGTGLNYEQYF
TRBV21-1	TRBJ2-3	CASSKADSGRALSTDTQYF